This TCR beta chain was identified during a study of sequential checkpoint blockade in melanoma. On the study more broadly: After nivolumab or ipilimumab alone, some 20 patients had week-13 rebiopsies.

The treatment: randomized to nivolumab then ipilimumab (arm A) or the reverse (arm B). Measured with immunoSEQ multiplex PCR; TCRdb has only the in-frame clones, and not every one. The table has 10,000 to 15,000 clones, 26% seen once. This clone was recorded at least ten times. The V and J ends lost 3 bases and 2 bases respectively, with 16 bases between them. CDR1 and CDR2 from the germline V gene are SGHNT and YENEEA. The CDR3 consists of 16 residues. The clonotype comes from a human donor with melanoma. This sequence joins TRBV11-3 and TRBJ1-2; D ambiguous. The starting material was tumor tissue (inferred from file names), obtained from a patient given nivolumab and ipilimumab in sequence. In nucleotides, the CDR3 is TGTGCCAGCAGCTTTGGCGGGGAATATTCGAACTATGGCTACACCTTC. The encoded protein is CASSFGGEYSNYGYTF.